This T cell receptor (beta chain) was identified in a study of cytomegalovirus exposure and HLA in healthy donors. Looked up from germline, CDR1 is SGDLS and CDR2 is YYNGEE. J was trimmed by 4 bases and V by 2 bases; bases with no gene match: 3. The CDR3 extends over 13 amino acids. Measured with immunoSEQ multiplex PCR; TCRdb has only the in-frame clones, and not every one. This sample has 75,000 to 100,000 clones, with 96% found just once. This receptor was identified in a man between 18 and 35 years old in good health and CMV-seronegative. V and J are TRBV9 and TRBJ2-7, with 7 bases matching TRBD1. The specimen sequenced was PBMCs. CDR3 DNA: TGTGCCAGCAGCGTGGGACAGAGTTACGAGCAGTACTTC. Translating gives CASSVGQSYEQYF. Together with reference TRBV9 and TRBJ2-7, the CDR3 gives the full variable domain: DSGVTQTPKHLITATGQRVTLRCSPRSGDLSVYWYQQSLDQGLQFLIQYYNGEERAKGNILERFSAQQFPDLHSELNLSSLELGDSALYFCASSVGQSYEQYFGPGTRLTVT.